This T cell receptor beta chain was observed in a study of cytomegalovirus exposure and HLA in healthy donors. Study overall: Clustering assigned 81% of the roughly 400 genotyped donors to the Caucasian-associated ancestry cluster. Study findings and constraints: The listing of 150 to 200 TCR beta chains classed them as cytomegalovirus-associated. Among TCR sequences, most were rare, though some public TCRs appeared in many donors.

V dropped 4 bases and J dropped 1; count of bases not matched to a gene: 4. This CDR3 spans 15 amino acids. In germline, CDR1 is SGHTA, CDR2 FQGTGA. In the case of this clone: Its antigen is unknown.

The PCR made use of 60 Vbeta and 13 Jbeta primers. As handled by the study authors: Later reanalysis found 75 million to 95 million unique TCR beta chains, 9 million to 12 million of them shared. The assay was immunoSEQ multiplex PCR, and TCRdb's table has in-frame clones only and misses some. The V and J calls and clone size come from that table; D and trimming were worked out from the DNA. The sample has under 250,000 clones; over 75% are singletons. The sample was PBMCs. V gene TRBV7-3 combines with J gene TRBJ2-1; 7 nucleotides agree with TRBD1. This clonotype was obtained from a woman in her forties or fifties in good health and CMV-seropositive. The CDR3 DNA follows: TGTGCCAGCAGCTCCCGACAGGGATCCTACAATGAGCAGTTCTTC. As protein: CASSSRQGSYNEQFF.